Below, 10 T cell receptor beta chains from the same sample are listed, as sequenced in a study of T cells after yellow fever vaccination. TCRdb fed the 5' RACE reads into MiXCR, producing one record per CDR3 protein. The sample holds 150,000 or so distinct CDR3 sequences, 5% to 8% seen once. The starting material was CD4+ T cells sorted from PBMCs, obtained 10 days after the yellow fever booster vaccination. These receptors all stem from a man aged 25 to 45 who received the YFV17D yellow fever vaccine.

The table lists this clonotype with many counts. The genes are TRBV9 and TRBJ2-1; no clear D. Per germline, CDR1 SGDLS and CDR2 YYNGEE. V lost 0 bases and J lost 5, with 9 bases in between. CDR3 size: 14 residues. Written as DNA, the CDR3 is TGTGCCAGCAGCGTAGCCCCACAGAACAATGAGCAGTTCTTC. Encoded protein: CASSVAPQNNEQFF.

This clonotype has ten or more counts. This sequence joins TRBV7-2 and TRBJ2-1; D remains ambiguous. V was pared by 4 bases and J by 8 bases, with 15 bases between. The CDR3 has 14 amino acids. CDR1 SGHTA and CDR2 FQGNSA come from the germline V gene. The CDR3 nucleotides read TGTGCCAGCAGCTCCGGGTCGAAGTTTTATGAGCAGTTCTTC. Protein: CASSSGSKFYEQFF.

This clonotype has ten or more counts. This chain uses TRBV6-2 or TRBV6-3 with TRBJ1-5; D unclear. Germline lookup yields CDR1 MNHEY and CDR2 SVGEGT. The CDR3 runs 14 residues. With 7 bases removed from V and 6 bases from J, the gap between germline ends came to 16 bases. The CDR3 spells CASKGRSPSQPQHF. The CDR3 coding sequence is TGTGCCAGCAAAGGACGGTCCCCAAGTCAGCCCCAGCATTTT.

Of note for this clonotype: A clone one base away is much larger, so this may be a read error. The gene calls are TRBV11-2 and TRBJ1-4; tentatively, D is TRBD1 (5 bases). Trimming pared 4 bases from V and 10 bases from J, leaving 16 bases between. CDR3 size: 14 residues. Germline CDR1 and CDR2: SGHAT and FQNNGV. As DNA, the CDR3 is TGTGCCAGCAGCTATAGACCGGGACTTGGAAAACTGTTTTTT. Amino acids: CASSYRPGLGKLFF.

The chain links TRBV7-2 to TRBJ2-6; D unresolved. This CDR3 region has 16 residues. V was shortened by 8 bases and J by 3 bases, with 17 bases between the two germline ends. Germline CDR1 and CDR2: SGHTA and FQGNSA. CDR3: CASVVTPALGANVLTF. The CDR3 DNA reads TGTGCCAGCGTTGTAACCCCGGCGCTTGGGGCCAACGTCCTGACTTTC.

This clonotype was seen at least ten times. The CDR3 protein is CSARGAAVPDTQYF. The CDR3 nucleotides are TGCAGTGCCAGGGGGGCGGCGGTTCCAGATACGCAGTATTTT. The chain recombines TRBV20-1 with TRBJ2-3, with D possibly matching TRBD1 (7 bases). Per the germline V gene, CDR1 is DFQATT and CDR2 is SNEGSKA (reference sequence). The CDR3 contains 14 residues. The V and J ends lost 6 bases and 4 bases respectively, with 17 bases between them.

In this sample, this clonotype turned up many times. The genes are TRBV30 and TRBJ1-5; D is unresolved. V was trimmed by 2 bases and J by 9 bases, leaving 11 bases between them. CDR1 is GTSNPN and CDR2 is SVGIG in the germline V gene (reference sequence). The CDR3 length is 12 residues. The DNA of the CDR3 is TGTGCCTGGAGTCGAGGCTTGGGGCCCCAGCATTTT. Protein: CAWSRGLGPQHF.

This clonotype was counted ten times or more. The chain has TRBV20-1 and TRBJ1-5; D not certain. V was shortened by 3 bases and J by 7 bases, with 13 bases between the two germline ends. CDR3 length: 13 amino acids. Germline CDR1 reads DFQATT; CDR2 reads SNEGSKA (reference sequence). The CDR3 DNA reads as TGCAGTGCTAGCGGGCTCGGGAGCCAGCCCCAGCATTTT. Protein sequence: CSASGLGSQPQHF.

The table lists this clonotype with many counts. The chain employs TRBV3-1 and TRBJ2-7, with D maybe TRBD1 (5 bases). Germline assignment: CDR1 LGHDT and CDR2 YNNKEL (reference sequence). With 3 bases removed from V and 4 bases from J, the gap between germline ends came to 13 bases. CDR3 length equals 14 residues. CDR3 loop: CASSHDTGRYEQYF. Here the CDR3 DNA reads TGTGCCAGCAGCCACGATACAGGTCGATACGAGCAGTACTTC.

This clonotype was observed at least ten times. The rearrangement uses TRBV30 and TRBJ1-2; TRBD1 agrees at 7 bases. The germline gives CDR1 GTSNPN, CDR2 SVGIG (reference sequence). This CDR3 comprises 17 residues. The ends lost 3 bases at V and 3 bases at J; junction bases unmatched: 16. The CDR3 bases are TGTGCCTGGAGAAGTATCAAAGGCGGACAGGTCGACTATGGCTACACCTTC. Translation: CAWRSIKGGQVDYGYTF.